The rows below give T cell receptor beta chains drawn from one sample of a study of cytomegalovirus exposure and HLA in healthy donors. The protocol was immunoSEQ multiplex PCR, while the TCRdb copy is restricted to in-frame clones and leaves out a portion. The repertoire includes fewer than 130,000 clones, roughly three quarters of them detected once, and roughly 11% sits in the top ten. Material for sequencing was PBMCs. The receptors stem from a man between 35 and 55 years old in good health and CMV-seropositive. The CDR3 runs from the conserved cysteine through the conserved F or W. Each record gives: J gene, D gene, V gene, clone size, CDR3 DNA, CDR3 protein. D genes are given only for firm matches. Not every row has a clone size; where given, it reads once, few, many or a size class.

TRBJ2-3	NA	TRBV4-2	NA	TGTGCCAGCAGCCAAGATTACGCGGGTCCTCTCAACACGCAGTATTTT	CASSQDYAGPLNTQYF
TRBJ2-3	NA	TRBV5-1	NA	TGCGCCAGCAGCTTGGCCGGAGGCACAGATACGCAGTACTTT	CASSLAGGTDTQYF
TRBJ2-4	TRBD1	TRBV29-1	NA	TGCAGCGTTGAATGGCAGGGGGCGCCCAAAAACATTCAGTACTTC	CSVEWQGAPKNIQYF
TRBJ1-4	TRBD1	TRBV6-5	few	TGTGCCAGCAGTTACTCGGCAGGGGGCTTGCCCGAAAAACTGTTTTTT	CASSYSAGGLPEKLFF
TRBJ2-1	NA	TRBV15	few	TGTGCCACCAGCAAGCTATCCTACAATGAGCAGTTCTTC	CATSKLSYNEQFF
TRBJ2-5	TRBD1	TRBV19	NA	TGTGCCAGTAGTACCTGGGGCAGGGGGCCCCAAGAGACCCAGTACTTC	CASSTWGRGPQETQYF
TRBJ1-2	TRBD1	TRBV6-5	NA	TGTGCCAGCAGTGCGGGACAGGGGACAGGTGGCTACACCTTC	CASSAGQGTGGYTF
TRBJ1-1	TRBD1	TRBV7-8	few	TGTGCCAGCAGCCCAAATGGACAGGGCGGGACTGAAGCTTTCTTT	CASSPNGQGGTEAFF
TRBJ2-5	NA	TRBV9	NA	TGTGCCAGCAGCGATAGCGCCCCGACCCAGTACTTC	CASSDSAPTQYF
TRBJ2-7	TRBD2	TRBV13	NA	TGTGCCAGCAGCCGTAAACTAGCGGGAGACTACGAGCAGTACTTC	CASSRKLAGDYEQYF